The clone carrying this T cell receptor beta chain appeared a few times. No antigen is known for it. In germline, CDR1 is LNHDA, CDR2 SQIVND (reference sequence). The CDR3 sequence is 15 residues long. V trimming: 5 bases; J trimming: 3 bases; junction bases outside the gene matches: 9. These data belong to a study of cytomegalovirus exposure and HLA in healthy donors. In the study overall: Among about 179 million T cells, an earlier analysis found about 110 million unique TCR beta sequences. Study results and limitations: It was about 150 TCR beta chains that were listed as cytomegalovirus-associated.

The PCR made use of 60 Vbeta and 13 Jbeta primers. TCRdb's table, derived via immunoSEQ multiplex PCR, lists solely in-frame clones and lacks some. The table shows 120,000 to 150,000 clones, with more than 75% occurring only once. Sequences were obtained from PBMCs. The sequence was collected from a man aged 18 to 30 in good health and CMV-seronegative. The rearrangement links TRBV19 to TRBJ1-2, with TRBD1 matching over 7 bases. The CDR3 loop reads CASSPWDSSDYGYTF. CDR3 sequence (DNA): TGTGCCAGTAGTCCCTGGGACAGTTCAGACTATGGCTACACCTTC.